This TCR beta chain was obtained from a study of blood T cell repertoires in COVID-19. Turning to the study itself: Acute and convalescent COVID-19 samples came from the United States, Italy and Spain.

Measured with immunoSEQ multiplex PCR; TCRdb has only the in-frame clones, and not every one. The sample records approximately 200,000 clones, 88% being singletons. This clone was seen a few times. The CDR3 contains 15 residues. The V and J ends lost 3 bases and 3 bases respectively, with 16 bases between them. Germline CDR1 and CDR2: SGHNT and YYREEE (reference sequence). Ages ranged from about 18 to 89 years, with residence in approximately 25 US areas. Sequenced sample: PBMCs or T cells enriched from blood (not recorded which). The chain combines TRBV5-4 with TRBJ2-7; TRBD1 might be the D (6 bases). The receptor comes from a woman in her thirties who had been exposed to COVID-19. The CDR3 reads CASSSLRGSFYEQYF. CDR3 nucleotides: TGTGCCAGCAGCTCTCTAAGGGGGTCCTTCTACGAGCAGTACTTC.